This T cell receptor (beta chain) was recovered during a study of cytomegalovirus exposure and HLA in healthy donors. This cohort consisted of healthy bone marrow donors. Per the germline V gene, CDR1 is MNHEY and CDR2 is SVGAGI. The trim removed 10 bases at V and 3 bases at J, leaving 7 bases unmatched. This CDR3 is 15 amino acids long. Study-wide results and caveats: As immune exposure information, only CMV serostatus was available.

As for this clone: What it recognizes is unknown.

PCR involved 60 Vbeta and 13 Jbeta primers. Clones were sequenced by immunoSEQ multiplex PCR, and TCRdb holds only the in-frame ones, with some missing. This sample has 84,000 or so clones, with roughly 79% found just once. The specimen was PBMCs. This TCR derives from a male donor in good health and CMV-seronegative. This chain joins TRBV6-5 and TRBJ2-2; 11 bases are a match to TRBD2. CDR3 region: CATQVAGGYTGELFF. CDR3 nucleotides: TGTGCCACTCAAGTAGCGGGAGGGTACACCGGGGAGCTGTTTTTT.